The present T cell receptor beta chain was sequenced within a study of spatial heterogeneity in lung cancer. Background on the study: The follow-up PBMC samples were sequenced whenever they were available. The median time to follow-up was about two years after resection. Sequence detection consistently recorded a greater number of beta-chain than alpha-chain sequences.

Documented time point: blood at routine non-recurrence follow-up after resection. Germline V gene lookup returns CDR1 MNHEY and CDR2 SVGAGI. Trimming removed 8 bases from V and 0 bases from J, with 17 bases in between. The length of the CDR3 is 16 residues. Note on this clonotype: Its specificity is unknown.

In the library, each TCR cDNA molecule bore its own unique molecular identifier. TCRdb used MiXCR to reprocess the 5' RACE reads, holding one entry per CDR3 protein. This sample has about 43,000 distinct CDR3 sequences, with more than 20% found just once. Study findings and constraints: Follow-up blood showed ubiquitous expanded tumor TCRs less than blood at resection did.

The clonotype was recovered from a female donor with early-stage non-small cell lung cancer. Source: PBMCs, taken at follow-up. The gene calls are TRBV6-5 and TRBJ1-3, with no clear D. The DNA of the CDR3 is TGTGCCAGCTCCCCAACCCACGGGGTCTCTGGAAACACCATATATTTT. Protein sequence: CASSPTHGVSGNTIYF.